Here is one T cell receptor beta chain with its context. Its antigen is still unknown. Base qualities are not provided; no much larger clone lies one nucleotide away. This entry comes from a study of CD8 T cells in Susac syndrome (dated by TCRdb to the late 2010s). Study-wide context: Repertoire sequencing was used to test whether CD8+ T cell activation and differentiation in Susac syndrome was antigen driven. CD8+ T cell repertoire clonality was compared between some 12 healthy donors, approximately 14 Susac syndrome patients and some 15 multiple sclerosis patients. Broad study findings and their caveats: The TCR sequencing and HLA analysis was acknowledged to have included a relatively small number of individuals.

The CDR3 goes from the cysteine to the phenylalanine over 17 residues. Kept here is only the CDR3 DNA, which spans 51 bases and is read in frame from base 1. Peripheral blood CD8+ and CD4+ T cells from healthy donors, Susac syndrome patients and multiple sclerosis patients were profiled by high-throughput TCR beta sequencing. Multiple sclerosis controls were treatment-naive patients with stable or active relapsing-remitting disease fulfilling revised McDonald criteria. Bulk CD8+ and CD4+ T cells were purified magnetically by negative isolation, whereas CD8+ TEMRA cells were enriched by FACS. Blood was collected in EDTA tubes and processed within 24 hours, with PBMCs isolated through density gradient centrifugation. PBMCs destined for TCR sequencing were cryopreserved in liquid nitrogen and later thawed in a 37 °C water bath. The sorted or isolated CD4+, CD8+ and CD8+ TEMRA cells had a purity of 90% or higher.

RNA was extracted using the RNeasy kit, and roughly 0.45 to 1 microgram was reverse transcribed with random hexamers. The immunoSEQ multiplex PCR assay, covering 54 Vbeta and 13 Jbeta segments, was used to amplify TCR beta CDR3 regions. PCR amplification bias was corrected by using a synthetic template baseline for primer optimization and computational correction. In the authors' own workflow: Reads were assigned to V, D and J genes according to IMGT and analyzed in immunoSEQ Analyzer, with only productive sequences retained. Clonality was calculated as one minus the Shannon entropy normalized by log2 of the number of productive unique sequences. For each patient and control, public and private clones were evaluated among the 100 most prevalent clones. Clones were defined as Susac-specific if absent from the healthy and MS cohorts, from 1052 published viral clones and from other ImmuneACCESS disease sequences. TCRdb itself trimmed the public reads at Q25 with fastp, ran MiXCR and retained productive beta chains. CDR3 protein sequences are deduplicated, and each keeps its most common genes and DNA. TCRdb, rather than the study authors, made the V and J calls. The sample table records fewer than 80,000 distinct CDR3 sequences; over 85% of these occur just once. The leading ten clones occupy under 0.6% of the sample.

Sequenced input: CD8+ T cells from PBMCs. The TCR comes from a human donor with multiple sclerosis. The chain uses TRBV21-1 and TRBJ2-1; the D call TRBD1 from the table was never checked on the DNA. TRBV21-1 is a documented pseudogene. CDR3 region: CASSKRSRDHDYNEQFF. The DNA reads as follows: TGTGCCAGCAGCAAAAGGAGCCGGGACCACGATTACAATGAGCAGTTCTTC.